This paragraph reports one T cell receptor beta chain. No antigen is known for it. The CDR3 runs 16 residues. Trimming took 6 bases from V and 7 from J; bases not matched to a gene: 13. The germline V gene encodes CDR1 LGHNT and CDR2 FRNRAP. The assay used deep level. Some clones are missing from TCRdb's copy, which holds only in-frame ones; the method was immunoSEQ multiplex PCR. The sample contains about 980,000 clones, approximately 80% of which appear only once. The sample belongs to a study of shared clonotypes between healthy human individuals. Study-wide context: Plates per donor: three CD4 naive, three CD4 memory, two CD8 naive, one CD8 memory.

Study observations and caveats: Enrolling few donors narrowed the genetic and exposure-history diversity that was represented.

The V call is TRBV12-5, the J call TRBJ2-1; 9 nucleotides match TRBD1. This TCR was sampled from a young man in good health. Input material: memory CD4+ T cells sorted from blood. Subset indicated: CD45RA-negative fraction. The chain's CDR3 is CASGPSPGTGRNEQFF. CDR3 coding DNA: TGTGCTAGTGGGCCATCACCCGGGACAGGGAGGAATGAGCAGTTCTTC.